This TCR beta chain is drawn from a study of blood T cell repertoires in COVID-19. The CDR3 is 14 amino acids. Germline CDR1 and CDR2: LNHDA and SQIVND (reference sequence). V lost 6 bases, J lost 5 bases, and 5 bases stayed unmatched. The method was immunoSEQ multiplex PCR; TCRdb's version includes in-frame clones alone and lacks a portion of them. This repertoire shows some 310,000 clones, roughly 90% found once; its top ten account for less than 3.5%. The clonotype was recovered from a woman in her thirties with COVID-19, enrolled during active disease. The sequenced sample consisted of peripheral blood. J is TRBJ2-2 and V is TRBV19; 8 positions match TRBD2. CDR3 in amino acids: CASSPGLATGELFF. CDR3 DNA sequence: TGTGCCAGTAGCCCTGGACTAGCTACCGGGGAGCTGTTTTTT.